One T cell receptor (beta chain) is described in this entry. This entry comes from a study of chemoradiotherapy in HPV16-positive cancers. Data came from immunoSEQ multiplex PCR; TCRdb stores just in-frame clones and leaves some out. Among around 12,000 clones, around three quarters were seen once, and the ten largest hold about 1.5%. This CDR3 is 11 amino acids long. Germline CDR1 and CDR2: SGHDT and YYEEEE. Trimming shortened V by 2 bases and J by 8 bases, and 7 bases separated the two germline ends. Sample collection was performed from a patient who underwent chemoradiotherapy. The chain joins TRBV5-6 to TRBJ1-2; no definite D call. This clonotype originated in a human donor with HPV-associated anogenital cancer. The CDR3 bases are TGTGCCAGCAGCTTAGGCTGGGGCTACACCTTC. This gives the protein CASSLGWGYTF.